What follows describes a single T cell receptor beta chain. This record belongs to a study of blood T cell repertoires in COVID-19. Whole-study context: Some COVID-19 samples were acute and others convalescent; all came from the United States, Italy and Spain. PBMCs, B-cell-depleted T cells, or T cells provided the cDNA or gDNA that made up the material.

How the authors handled the data: Amplification with reference gene primers provided the estimates of nucleated cell counts. Clones were read by immunoSEQ multiplex PCR, and TCRdb kept only the in-frame ones, dropping some. V and J calls and clone size come straight from that table; D and trimming were deduced from the DNA. The repertoire holds about 230,000 clones, about 85% seen once, with approximately 0.89% in the top ten. The CDR3 is made up of 16 amino acids. Germline lookup yields CDR1 MNHNY and CDR2 SVGAGI (reference sequence). V was pared by 7 bases and J by 8 bases, with 16 bases of the junction left unmatched.

The sequenced sample consisted of peripheral blood. This clonotype was sampled from a man aged 35 to 55 with acute or convalescent COVID-19. The chain couples TRBV6-6 to TRBJ2-1, with TRBD2 matching over 8 bases. The CDR3: CASTPGAGGYGDEQFF. In DNA form, the CDR3 reads TGTGCCAGCACCCCGGGGGCGGGGGGCTACGGGGATGAGCAGTTCTTC.